The 20 T cell receptor beta chains in this list originate from one sample, sequenced in a study of T cell responses to AZD1222 COVID-19 vaccine. Clones were read by immunoSEQ multiplex PCR, and TCRdb kept only the in-frame ones, dropping some. This sample yields more than 140,000 clones, of which about nine tenths are seen a single time; around 2.2% belongs to the top ten. The sample consisted of peripheral blood, taken on day 0 of AZD1222 vaccination. Source of these receptors: an adult in good health.

This chain connects TRBV19 to TRBJ2-7, with TRBD1 matching 8 bases. After removal of 6 bases from V and 3 bases from J, the junction contained 7 bases not matched to a gene. This CDR3 spans 14 amino acids. Germline values: CDR1 LNHDA, CDR2 SQIVND (reference sequence). CDR3 protein: CASRPTGGNYEQYF. As DNA, the CDR3 is TGTGCCAGTAGGCCAACAGGGGGTAACTACGAGCAGTACTTC.

In regard to this clone: Different DNA sequences within this sample yield the same CDR3. This chain connects TRBV7-2 to TRBJ1-5; 7 bases match TRBD1. The CDR3 length is 15 residues. Germline loops: CDR1 SGHTA, CDR2 FQGNSA. J lost 2 bases, V lost 1 base, and 2 bases had no gene match. The DNA for the CDR3 is TGTGCCAGCAGCTTAGGGGGGACAGGCAATCAGCCCCAGCATTTT. Its translation: CASSLGGTGNQPQHF.

This chain connects TRBV5-5 to TRBJ1-1; tentative D call: TRBD1 (6 bases). Trimming took 2 bases from V and 1 from J, leaving 18 bases between them. Germline V gene data show CDR1 as SGHKS and CDR2 as YYEKEE (reference sequence). This CDR3 has 17 residues. CDR3 protein: CASSLLVGGLGNTEAFF. The CDR3 nucleotides read TGTGCCAGCAGCTTATTGGTGGGGGGCTTAGGGAACACTGAAGCTTTCTTT.

The chain has TRBV7-5 and TRBJ2-5; TRBD2 is the table's D call, not checked against the DNA. TRBV7-5 constitutes a pseudogene. CDR3 length: 15 amino acids. The CDR3 sequence is CARSLVRGGQETQYF. The DNA of the CDR3 is TGTGCCAGAAGCTTAGTTCGAGGCGGCCAAGAGACCCAGTACTTC.

Only a few counts were recorded for this clone. The chain combines TRBV30 with TRBJ1-1, with D possibly matching TRBD1 (5 bases). The germline V and J ends were trimmed by 4 bases and 9 bases, with 18 bases remaining between them. Germline lookup yields CDR1 GTSNPN and CDR2 SVGIG (reference sequence). The CDR3 runs to 13 residues. CDR3 loop: CAWKTQGRGKAFF. CDR3 nucleotide sequence: TGTGCCTGGAAGACCCAGGGTCGAGGGAAAGCTTTCTTT.

This chain joins TRBV9 and TRBJ2-1; TRBD2 matches at 12 bases. From germline, CDR1 is SGDLS and CDR2 YYNGEE. This CDR3 is built from 15 residues. Trimming removed 0 bases from V and 5 bases from J; junction bases left unmatched: 0. The CDR3: CASSVGTSGNNEQFF. The CDR3 nucleotides are TGTGCCAGCAGCGTAGGGACTAGCGGGAACAATGAGCAGTTCTTC.

The chain carries TRBV19 and TRBJ2-3; a possible D gene is TRBD1 (6 bases). V was pared by 2 bases and J by 8 bases, with 17 bases between. CDR3 length equals 15 residues. Germline CDR1 and CDR2: LNHDA and SQIVND (reference sequence). In DNA form, the CDR3 reads TGTGCCAGTAGTATAAGGGCACAGGGTGATTTTACGCAGTATTTT. Translation gives CASSIRAQGDFTQYF.

The J gene is TRBJ1-5, the V gene TRBV19, with D tentatively TRBD1 (5 bases). This CDR3 comprises 15 residues. Germline-derived CDR1 and CDR2 are LNHDA and SQIVND (reference sequence). V was clipped by 11 bases and J by 6 bases, with 23 bases between them. This CDR3 reads CASSPDIDPGQPQHF. DNA of the CDR3: TGTGCCTCCTCCCCGGACATCGATCCCGGTCAGCCCCAGCATTTT.

With regard to this clone: In the same sample, other DNA sequences code for this CDR3. The gene calls are TRBV18 and TRBJ2-2; D remains unclear. Trimming shortened V by 3 bases and J by 1 base, and 0 bases separated the two germline ends. The CDR3 extends over 12 amino acids. CDR1 is KGHSH and CDR2 is LQKENI in the germline V gene. The CDR3 is CASSPNTGELFF. The CDR3 bases are TGTGCCAGCTCACCGAACACCGGGGAGCTGTTTTTT. Full variable domain (missing parts from reference TRBV18 and TRBJ2-2): NAGVMQNPRHLVRRRGQEARLRCSPMKGHSHVYWYRQLPEEGLKFMVYLQKENIIDESGMPKERFSAEFPKEGPSILRIQQVVRGDSAAYFCASSPNTGELFFGEGSRLTVL.

V is TRBV5-1 and J is TRBJ2-1; no firm D call. The CDR3 totals 15 residues. V dropped 9 bases and J dropped 4 bases, with 20 bases sitting between them. Germline CDR1 SGHRS, CDR2 YFSETQ. CDR3 in DNA: TGCGCCACCGCCACCATGGGTCTGGGGTACAATGAGCAGTTCTTC. The encoded protein is CATATMGLGYNEQFF.

This clone has only one observation. This chain connects TRBV6-5 to TRBJ1-1; D uncertain. The CDR3 loop spans 13 amino acids. Germline CDR1 is MNHEY and CDR2 is SVGAGI. V was cut by 4 bases and J by 1 base, with 7 bases left in between. The CDR3 loop reads CASSSRENTEAFF. The CDR3 bases are TGTGCCAGCAGTTCGAGGGAGAACACTGAAGCTTTCTTT.

The gene calls are TRBV19 and TRBJ2-3, with D hard to call. Germline V gene sequence: CDR1 LNHDA, CDR2 SQIVND (reference sequence). The CDR3 has 15 residues. Trimming took off 5 bases at V and 0 bases at J, with 12 bases between the two ends. The CDR3 here is CASSSSTSSTDTQYF. CDR3 nucleotides: TGTGCCAGTAGTTCCTCGACTTCTAGCACAGATACGCAGTATTTT.

The CDR3 coding sequence is TGTGCCAGCGGGGGCGGGAGGGGGACAAAGCAGTTCTTC. Translation: CASGGGRGTKQFF. The V call is TRBV25-1, the J call TRBJ2-1; TRBD2 aligns across 9 bases. Trimming removed 8 bases from V and 11 bases from J; junction bases left unmatched: 10. CDR1 and CDR2 from the germline V gene are MGHDK and SYGVNS. The CDR3 runs to 13 residues.

V usage is TRBV6-5 and J usage is TRBJ2-7; TRBD2 is a possible D gene (5 bases). The germline V and J ends were trimmed by 4 bases and 1 base, with 14 bases remaining between them. The CDR3 sequence is 15 residues long. Germline CDR1 is MNHEY and CDR2 is SVGAGI. The CDR3 DNA follows: TGTGCCAGCAGTTCAACCCCTAGCAGATCCTACGAGCAGTACTTC. It encodes CASSSTPSRSYEQYF.

CDR3 amino acids: CASTGQRSNYGYTF. CDR3 coding DNA: TGTGCCAGCACCGGACAGAGGTCTAACTATGGCTACACCTTC. The chain carries TRBV2 and TRBJ1-2; possible D gene TRBD1, 6 bases. Trimming shortened V by 7 bases and J by 0 bases, and 12 bases separated the two germline ends. This CDR3 is 14 amino acids long. Per the germline V gene, CDR1 is SNHLY and CDR2 is FYNNEI. Looking up the rest from reference TRBV2 and TRBJ1-2 gives the full variable domain: EPEVTQTPSHQVTQMGQEVILRCVPISNHLYFYWYRQILGQKVEFLVSFYNNEISEKSEIFDDQFSVERPDGSNFTLKIRSTKLEDSAMYFCASTGQRSNYGYTFGSGTRLTVV.

This chain joins TRBV19 and TRBJ2-2; 11 bases line up with TRBD2. Germline V gene data show CDR1 as LNHDA and CDR2 as SQIVND (reference sequence). CDR3 size: 15 residues. V lost 6 bases and J lost 6; bases outside the gene matches: 6. CDR3 sequence: CASRILAGVPGELFF. The CDR3 nucleotides read TGTGCCAGTAGAATACTAGCGGGAGTCCCCGGGGAGCTGTTTTTT.

CDR3 loop: CASSPTGTRFGEQFF. The DNA of the CDR3 is TGTGCCAGCAGCCCAACCGGGACCCGCTTCGGTGAGCAGTTCTTC. The chain is built from TRBV14 and TRBJ2-1; perhaps D is TRBD1 or TRBD2 (5 bases each). V lost 4 bases, J lost 9 bases, and 19 bases lay in between. The CDR3 runs to 15 residues. CDR1 and CDR2 (germline): SGHDN, FVKESK.

The chain has TRBV6-6 and TRBJ1-2, with D unresolved. Trimming took 5 bases from V and 0 from J, leaving 13 bases between them. Per the germline V gene, CDR1 is MNHNY and CDR2 is SVGAGI (reference sequence). The CDR3 sequence is 15 residues long. The DNA of the CDR3 is TGTGCCAGCAGTGGACCGGGAGGTCCTAACTATGGCTACACCTTC. Its protein is CASSGPGGPNYGYTF.

The chain uses TRBV7-2 and TRBJ1-2, with 8 bases that match TRBD1. V was clipped by 5 bases and J by 8 bases; unmatched bases: 7. The CDR3 contains 13 residues. CDR1 SGHTA and CDR2 FQGNSA come from the germline V gene. The CDR3 spells CASSPDRVSGYTF. CDR3 coding DNA: TGTGCCAGCAGCCCGGACAGGGTCTCCGGCTACACCTTC.

The rearrangement joins TRBV7-3 to TRBJ2-2, with D perhaps TRBD2 (5 bases). Germline CDR1 is SGHTA and CDR2 is FQGTGA. CDR3 length: 15 amino acids. V lost 5 bases and J 1 base, leaving 11 bases between the germline ends. Written as DNA, the CDR3 is TGTGCCAGCAGCCCAACTAGTGGGAACACCGGGGAGCTGTTTTTT. Translated, it gives CASSPTSGNTGELFF. Looking up the rest from reference TRBV7-3 and TRBJ2-2 gives the full variable domain: GAGVSQTPSNKVTEKGKYVELRCDPISGHTALYWYRQSLGQGPEFLIYFQGTGAADDSGLPNDRFFAVRPEGSVSTLKIQRTERGDSAVYLCASSPTSGNTGELFFGEGSRLTVL.